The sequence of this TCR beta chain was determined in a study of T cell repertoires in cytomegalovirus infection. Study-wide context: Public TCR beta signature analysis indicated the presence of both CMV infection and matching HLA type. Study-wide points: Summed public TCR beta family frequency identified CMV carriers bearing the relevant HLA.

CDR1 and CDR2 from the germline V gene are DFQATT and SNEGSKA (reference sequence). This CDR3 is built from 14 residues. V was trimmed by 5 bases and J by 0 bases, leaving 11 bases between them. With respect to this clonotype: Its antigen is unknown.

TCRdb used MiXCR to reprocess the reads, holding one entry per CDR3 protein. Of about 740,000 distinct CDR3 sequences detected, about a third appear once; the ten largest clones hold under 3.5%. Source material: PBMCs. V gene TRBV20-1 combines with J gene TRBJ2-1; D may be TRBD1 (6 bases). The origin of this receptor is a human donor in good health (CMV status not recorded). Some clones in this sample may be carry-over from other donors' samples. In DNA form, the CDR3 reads TGCAGTGCTCAAACAGGGACCTCCTACAATGAGCAGTTCTTC. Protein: CSAQTGTSYNEQFF.